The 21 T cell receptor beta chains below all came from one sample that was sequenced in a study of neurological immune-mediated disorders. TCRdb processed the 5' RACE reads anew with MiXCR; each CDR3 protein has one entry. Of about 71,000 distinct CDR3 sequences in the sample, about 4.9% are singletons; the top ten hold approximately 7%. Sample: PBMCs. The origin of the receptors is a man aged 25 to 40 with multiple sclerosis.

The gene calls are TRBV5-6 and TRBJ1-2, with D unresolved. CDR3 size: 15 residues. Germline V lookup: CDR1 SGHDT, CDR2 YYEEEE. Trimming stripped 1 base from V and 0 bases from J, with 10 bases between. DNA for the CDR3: TGTGCCAGCAGCTTGATGAGGCCCTCTAACTATGGCTACACCTTC. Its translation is CASSLMRPSNYGYTF.

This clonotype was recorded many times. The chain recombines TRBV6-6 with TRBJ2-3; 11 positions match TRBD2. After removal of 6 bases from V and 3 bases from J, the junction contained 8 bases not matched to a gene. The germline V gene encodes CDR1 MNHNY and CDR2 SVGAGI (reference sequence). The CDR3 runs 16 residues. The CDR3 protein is CASRLSGGAVTDTQYF. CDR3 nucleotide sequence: TGTGCCAGCAGACTTAGCGGGGGGGCCGTAACAGATACGCAGTATTTT.

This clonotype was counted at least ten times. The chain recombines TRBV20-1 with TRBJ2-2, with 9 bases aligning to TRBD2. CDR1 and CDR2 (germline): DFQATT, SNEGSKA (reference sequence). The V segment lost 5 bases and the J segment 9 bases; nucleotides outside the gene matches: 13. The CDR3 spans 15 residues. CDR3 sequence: CSALAAGGPNRELFF. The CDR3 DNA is TGCAGTGCTCTGGCGGCGGGGGGGCCGAACAGGGAGCTGTTTTTT.

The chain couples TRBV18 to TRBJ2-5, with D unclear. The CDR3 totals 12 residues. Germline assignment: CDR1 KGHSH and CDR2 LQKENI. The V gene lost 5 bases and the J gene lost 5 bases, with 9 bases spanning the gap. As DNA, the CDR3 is TGTGCCAGCTCAACTTCCATGGAGACCCAGTACTTC. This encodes CASSTSMETQYF.

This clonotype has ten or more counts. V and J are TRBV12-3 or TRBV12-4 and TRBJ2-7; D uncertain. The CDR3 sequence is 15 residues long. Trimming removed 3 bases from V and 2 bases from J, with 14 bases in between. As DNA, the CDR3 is TGTGCCAGCAGTTTCCCAGCCTCGGGTACCTACGAGCAGTACTTC. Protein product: CASSFPASGTYEQYF.

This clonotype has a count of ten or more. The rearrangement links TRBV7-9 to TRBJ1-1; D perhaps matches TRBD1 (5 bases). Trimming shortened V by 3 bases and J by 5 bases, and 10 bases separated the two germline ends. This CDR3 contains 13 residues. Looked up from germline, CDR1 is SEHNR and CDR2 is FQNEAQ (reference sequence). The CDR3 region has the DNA TGTGCCAGCAGCTTCAGGGAATTTACTGAAGCTTTCTTT. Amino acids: CASSFREFTEAFF.

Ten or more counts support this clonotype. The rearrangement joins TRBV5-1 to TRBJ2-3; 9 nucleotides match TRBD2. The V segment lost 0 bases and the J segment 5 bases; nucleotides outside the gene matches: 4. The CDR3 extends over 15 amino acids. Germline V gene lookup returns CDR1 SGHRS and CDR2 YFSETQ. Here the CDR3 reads CASSLVAGGEDTQYF. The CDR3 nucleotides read TGCGCCAGCAGCTTGGTGGCGGGGGGGGAAGATACGCAGTATTTT.

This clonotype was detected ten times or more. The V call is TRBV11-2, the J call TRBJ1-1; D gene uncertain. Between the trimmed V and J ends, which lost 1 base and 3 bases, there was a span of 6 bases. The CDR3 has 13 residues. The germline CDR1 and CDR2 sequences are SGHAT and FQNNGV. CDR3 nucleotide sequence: TGTGCCAGCAGCTTAGCGCGGGACACTGAAGCTTTCTTT. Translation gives CASSLARDTEAFF.

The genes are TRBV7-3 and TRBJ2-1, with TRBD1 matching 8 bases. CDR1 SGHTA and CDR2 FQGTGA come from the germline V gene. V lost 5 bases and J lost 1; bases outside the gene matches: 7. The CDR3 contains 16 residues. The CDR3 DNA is TGTGCCAGCAGCCAGCAGACAGGGGTTTCCTACAATGAGCAGTTCTTC. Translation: CASSQQTGVSYNEQFF. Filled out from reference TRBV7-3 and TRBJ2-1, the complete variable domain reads GAGVSQTPSNKVTEKGKYVELRCDPISGHTALYWYRQSLGQGPEFLIYFQGTGAADDSGLPNDRFFAVRPEGSVSTLKIQRTERGDSAVYLCASSQQTGVSYNEQFFGPGTRLTVL.

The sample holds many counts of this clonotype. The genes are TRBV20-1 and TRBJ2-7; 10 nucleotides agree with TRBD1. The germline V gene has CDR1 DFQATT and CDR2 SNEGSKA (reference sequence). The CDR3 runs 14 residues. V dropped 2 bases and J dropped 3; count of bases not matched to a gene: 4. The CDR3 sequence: CSARSDRGNYEQYF. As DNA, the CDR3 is TGCAGTGCTAGATCGGACAGGGGGAACTACGAGCAGTACTTC.

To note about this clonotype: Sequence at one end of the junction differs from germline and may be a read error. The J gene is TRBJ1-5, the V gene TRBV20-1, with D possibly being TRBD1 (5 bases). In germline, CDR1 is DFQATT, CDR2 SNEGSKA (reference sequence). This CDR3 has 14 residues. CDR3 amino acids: CSAIRESGNQPQNF. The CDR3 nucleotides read TGCAGTGCTATCAGGGAGAGCGGCAATCAGCCCCAGAATTTT.

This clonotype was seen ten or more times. CDR3 region: CASSLAGTGGKDTEAFF. As DNA, the CDR3 is TGCGCCAGCAGCTTGGCTGGGACAGGGGGTAAGGACACTGAAGCTTTCTTT. This chain uses TRBV5-1 with TRBJ1-1; the match to TRBD1 covers 11 bases. The CDR3 is made up of 17 amino acids. CDR1 SGHRS and CDR2 YFSETQ come from the germline V gene. Trimming removed 0 bases from V and 3 bases from J; junction bases left unmatched: 7.

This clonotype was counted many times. Here the CDR3 reads CASSYSGVNEQFF. CDR3 DNA sequence: TGTGCCAGCAGTTACTCGGGGGTCAATGAGCAGTTCTTC. The rearrangement uses TRBV6-5 and TRBJ2-1; perhaps D is TRBD1 or TRBD2 (5 bases each). CDR3 length: 13 residues. The germline gives CDR1 MNHEY, CDR2 SVGAGI. Between the trimmed V and J ends, which lost 0 bases and 6 bases, there was a span of 6 bases.

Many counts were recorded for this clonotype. As DNA, the CDR3 is TGTGCCAGCAGTTACGGGGGCACAGATACGCAGTATTTT. It translates to CASSYGGTDTQYF. The rearrangement uses TRBV6-5 and TRBJ2-3; no clear D. The ends were cut back, 2 bases at V and 1 base at J, with 4 bases in the middle. The CDR3 spans 13 residues. Germline CDR1 reads MNHEY; CDR2 reads SVGAGI.

In DNA, the CDR3 is TGCGCCAGCAGCGGGGTCAGAAGATCAGAAGAGCAGTTCTTC. Its translation is CASSGVRRSEEQFF. This sequence joins TRBV5-1 and TRBJ2-1; no reliable D call. V dropped 4 bases and J dropped 10 bases, with 18 bases sitting between them. Germline lookup yields CDR1 SGHRS and CDR2 YFSETQ. The CDR3 is 14 amino acids.

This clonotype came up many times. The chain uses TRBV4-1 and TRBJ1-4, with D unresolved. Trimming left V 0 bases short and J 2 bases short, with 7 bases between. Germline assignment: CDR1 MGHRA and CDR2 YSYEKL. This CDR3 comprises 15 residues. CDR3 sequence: CASSQDRRTNEKLFF. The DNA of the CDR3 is TGCGCCAGCAGCCAAGATCGGCGTACTAATGAAAAACTGTTTTTT.

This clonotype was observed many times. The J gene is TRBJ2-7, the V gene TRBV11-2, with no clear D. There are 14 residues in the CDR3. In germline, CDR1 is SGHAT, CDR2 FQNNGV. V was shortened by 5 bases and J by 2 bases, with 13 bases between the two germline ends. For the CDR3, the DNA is TGTGCCAGCAGCGTCGGCGTAGGCACCTACGAGCAGTACTTC. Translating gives CASSVGVGTYEQYF.

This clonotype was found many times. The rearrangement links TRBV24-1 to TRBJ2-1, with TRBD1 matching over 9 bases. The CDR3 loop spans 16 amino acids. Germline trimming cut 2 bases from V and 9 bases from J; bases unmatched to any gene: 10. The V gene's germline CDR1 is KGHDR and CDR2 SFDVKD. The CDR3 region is CATSDSRTGGYVEQFF. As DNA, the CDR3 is TGTGCCACCAGTGATTCCCGTACAGGGGGCTACGTTGAGCAGTTCTTC.

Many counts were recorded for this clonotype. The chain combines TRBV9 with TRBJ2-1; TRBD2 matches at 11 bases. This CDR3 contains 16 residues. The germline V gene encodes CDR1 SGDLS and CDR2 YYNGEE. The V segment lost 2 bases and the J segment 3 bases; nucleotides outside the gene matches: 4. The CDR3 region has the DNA TGTGCCAGCAGCGTTAGCGGGGGGGGCTACTACAATGAGCAGTTCTTC. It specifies CASSVSGGGYYNEQFF.

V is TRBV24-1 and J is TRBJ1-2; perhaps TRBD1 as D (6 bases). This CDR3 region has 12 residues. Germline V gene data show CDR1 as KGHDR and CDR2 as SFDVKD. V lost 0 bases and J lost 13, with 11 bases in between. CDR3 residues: CATSDLDRKVTF. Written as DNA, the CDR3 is TGTGCCACCAGTGATTTGGACAGGAAGGTCACCTTC.

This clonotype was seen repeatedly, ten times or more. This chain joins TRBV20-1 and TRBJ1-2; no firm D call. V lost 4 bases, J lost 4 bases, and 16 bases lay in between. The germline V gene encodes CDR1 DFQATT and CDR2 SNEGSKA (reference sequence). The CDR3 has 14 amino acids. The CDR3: CSAIASESFYGYTF. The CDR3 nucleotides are TGCAGTGCTATAGCCTCTGAGTCTTTCTATGGCTACACCTTC.